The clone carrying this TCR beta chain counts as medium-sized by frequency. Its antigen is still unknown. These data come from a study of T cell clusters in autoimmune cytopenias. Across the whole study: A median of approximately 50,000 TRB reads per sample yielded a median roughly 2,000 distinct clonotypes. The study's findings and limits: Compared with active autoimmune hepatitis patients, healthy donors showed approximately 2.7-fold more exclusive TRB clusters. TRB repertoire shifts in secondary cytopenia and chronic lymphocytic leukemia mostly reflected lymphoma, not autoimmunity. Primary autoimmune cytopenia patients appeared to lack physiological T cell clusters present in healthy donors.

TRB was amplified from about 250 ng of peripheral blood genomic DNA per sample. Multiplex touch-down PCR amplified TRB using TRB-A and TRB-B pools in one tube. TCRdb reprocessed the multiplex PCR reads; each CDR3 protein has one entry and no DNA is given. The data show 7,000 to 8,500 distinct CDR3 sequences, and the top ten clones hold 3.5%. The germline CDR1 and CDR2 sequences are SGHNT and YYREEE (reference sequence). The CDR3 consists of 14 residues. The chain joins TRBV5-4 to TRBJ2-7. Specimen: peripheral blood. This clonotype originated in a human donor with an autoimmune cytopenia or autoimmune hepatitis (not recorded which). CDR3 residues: CASSLGTSSYEQYF. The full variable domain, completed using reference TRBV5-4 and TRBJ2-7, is ETGVTQSPTHLIKTRGQQVTLRCSSQSGHNTVSWYQQALGQGPQFIFQYYREEENGRGNFPPRFSGLQFPNYSSELNVNALELDDSALYLCASSLGTSSYEQYFGPGTRLTVT.